A selection of T cell receptor beta chains follows, all from one sample in a study of graft-versus-host responses after intestinal transplantation. Repertoires were generated with immunoSEQ multiplex PCR, while TCRdb's copy carries only in-frame clones and drops some. The repertoire holds some 80,000 clones, with approximately 90% as singletons. These receptors' antigens are unknown. Sequenced material: unstimulated CD8+ T cells sorted from spleen or lymph node cells, taken before transplant. These receptors all come from a human donor who was the organ donor for an intestinal transplant. Each CDR3 is given with its conserved first and last residue. The D gene is left open where the match is weak. Rows give clone size only sometimes, using once, few, many, or a class for an expanded clone.

D gene,J gene,clone size,V gene,CDR3 protein,CDR3 DNA
TRBD2,TRBJ2-7,.,TRBV11-3,CASSFGLAGWYEQYF,TGTGCCAGCAGCTTTGGACTAGCGGGATGGTACGAGCAGTACTTC
.,TRBJ1-6,.,TRBV4-1,CASSHSVRGRLNSPLHF,TGCGCCAGCAGCCATTCCGTCCGGGGACGGCTTAATTCACCCCTCCACTTT
.,TRBJ2-7,.,TRBV5-6,CASSLTNSYEQYF,TGTGCCAGCAGCTTGACGAATTCCTACGAGCAGTACTTC
.,TRBJ1-2,.,TRBV4-1,CASSQEIRGRFDGYTF,TGCGCCAGCAGCCAAGAAATCCGGGGAAGGTTTGATGGCTACACCTTC
.,TRBJ2-2,once,TRBV9,CASSVAFAGARTGELFF,TGTGCCAGCAGCGTAGCGTTTGCGGGGGCTAGGACCGGGGAGCTGTTTTTT
.,TRBJ2-1,.,TRBV9,CASSVSPGLGNEQFF,TGTGCCAGCAGCGTAAGCCCGGGTTTGGGCAATGAGCAGTTCTTC
.,TRBJ1-4,.,TRBV7-8,CASSSNRDSNEKLFF,TGTGCCAGCAGCTCAAACAGGGACTCTAATGAAAAACTGTTTTTT
TRBD1,TRBJ1-4,.,TRBV6-1,CASSEGTGVEKLFF,TGTGCCAGCAGTGAAGGGACAGGGGTTGAAAAACTGTTTTTT
.,TRBJ2-3,.,TRBV2,CASDPTGALSFGDTQYF,TGTGCCAGCGATCCGACGGGGGCGCTGTCTTTTGGGGATACGCAGTATTTT
.,TRBJ1-2,.,TRBV27,CASSLHRSRAKGYAF,TGTGCCAGCAGTCTCCACCGCAGCCGGGCGAAAGGCTACGCCTTC
TRBD2,TRBJ2-2,.,TRBV4-1,CASSHQRLAALTDTGELFF,TGCGCCAGCAGCCACCAGAGACTAGCGGCACTCACGGACACCGGGGAGCTGTTTTTT
.,TRBJ1-2,.,TRBV27,CASNSHGVRGAEGYTF,TGTGCCAGCAACTCTCATGGGGTGCGGGGGGCAGAAGGCTACACCTTC
TRBD2,TRBJ2-7,.,TRBV27,CASSFSGRALYEQYF,TGTGCCAGCAGTTTCAGCGGGAGGGCCCTCTACGAGCAGTACTTC
TRBD1,TRBJ2-1,.,TRBV5-4,CASSLGTGVGNEQFF,TGTGCCAGCAGCTTGGGGACAGGGGTAGGCAATGAGCAGTTCTTC
TRBD1,TRBJ1-1,few,TRBV2,CAIRDSPEAFF,TGTGCCATCAGGGACAGCCCAGAAGCTTTCTTT
.,TRBJ1-1,.,TRBV4-1,CASSHSRGGMNTEAFF,TGCGCCAGCAGCCACTCCAGAGGGGGGATGAACACTGAAGCTTTCTTT
.,TRBJ2-7,.,TRBV11-3,CASSPLQASYEQYF,TGTGCCAGCAGCCCCTTACAGGCCTCCTACGAGCAGTACTTC
.,TRBJ1-1,.,TRBV27,CASSLSPGEDTEAFF,TGTGCCAGCAGTTTATCCCCAGGGGAGGACACTGAAGCTTTCTTT
.,TRBJ1-1,.,TRBV2,CASRGSMGTEAFF,TGTGCCAGCAGGGGGTCTATGGGCACTGAAGCTTTCTTT
.,TRBJ1-1,.,TRBV11-2,CASSLMEGTAFF,TGTGCCAGCAGCTTAATGGAGGGAACGGCTTTCTTT
.,TRBJ1-2,.,TRBV5-1,CASSSGRNYGYTF,TGCGCCAGCAGCTCGGGACGGAACTATGGCTACACCTTC
.,TRBJ2-7,.,TRBV28,CASSLGSAYEQYF,TGTGCCAGCAGCCTCGGGTCGGCTTACGAGCAGTACTTC
.,TRBJ2-7,.,TRBV5-4,CASSLGAPYEQYF,TGTGCCAGCAGTCTGGGGGCCCCGTACGAGCAGTACTTC
.,TRBJ2-7,.,TRBV21-1,CASALNQGEQYF,TGTGCCAGCGCTCTGAACCAGGGCGAGCAGTACTTC
.,TRBJ2-3,.,TRBV27,CASSLYYTDTQYF,TGTGCCAGCAGTTTATATTACACAGATACGCAGTATTTT
.,TRBJ1-1,.,TRBV5-6,CASSSQVKDTEAFF,TGTGCCAGCAGCTCACAGGTCAAGGACACTGAAGCTTTCTTT
.,TRBJ2-1,.,TRBV5-1,CASSSPTGYNEQFF,TGCGCCAGCAGCTCCCCGACTGGATACAATGAGCAGTTCTTC
.,TRBJ2-1,.,TRBV6-1,CASSGRRAQGNEQFF,TGTGCCAGCAGTGGCCGCCGGGCCCAGGGCAATGAGCAGTTCTTC